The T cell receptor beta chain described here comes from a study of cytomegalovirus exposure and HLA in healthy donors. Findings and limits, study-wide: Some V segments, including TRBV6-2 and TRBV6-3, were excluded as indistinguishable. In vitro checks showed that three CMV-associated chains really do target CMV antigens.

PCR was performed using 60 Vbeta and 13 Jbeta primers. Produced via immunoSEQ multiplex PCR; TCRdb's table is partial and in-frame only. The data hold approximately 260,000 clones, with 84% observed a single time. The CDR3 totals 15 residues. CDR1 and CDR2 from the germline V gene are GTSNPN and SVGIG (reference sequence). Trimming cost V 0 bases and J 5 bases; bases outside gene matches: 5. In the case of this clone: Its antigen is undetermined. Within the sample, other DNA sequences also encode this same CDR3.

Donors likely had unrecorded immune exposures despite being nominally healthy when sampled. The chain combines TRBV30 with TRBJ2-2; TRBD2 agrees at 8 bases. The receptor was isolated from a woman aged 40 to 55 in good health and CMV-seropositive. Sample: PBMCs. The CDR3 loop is CAWSVGAGATGELFF. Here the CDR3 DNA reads TGTGCCTGGAGTGTAGGAGCGGGGGCTACCGGGGAGCTGTTTTTT.